These 28 T cell receptor beta chains came from one sample sequenced in a study of T cell repertoires in cytomegalovirus infection. These receptors have no identified antigens. One entry per CDR3 protein, called by TCRdb with MiXCR from the reads. The sample consists of about 500,000 distinct CDR3 sequences, roughly a third of them appearing once. The material sequenced was cultured PBMCs, taken from culture after CMV antigen stimulation. The receptors originated from a human donor in good health (CMV status not recorded). Some clones in this sample may be carry-over from other donors' samples.

The chain carries TRBV30 and TRBJ2-1, with 10 bases aligning to TRBD2. Germline CDR1 reads GTSNPN; CDR2 reads SVGIG (reference sequence). The CDR3 covers 15 residues. V lost 4 bases and J lost 6; bases outside the gene matches: 9. The CDR3 loop reads CAWTLGLAQGNEQFF. CDR3 bases: TGTGCCTGGACCTTGGGACTAGCGCAAGGCAATGAGCAGTTCTTC.

This clonotype was seen once. The chain has TRBV24-1 and TRBJ2-1; 7 nucleotides line up with TRBD2. The CDR3 runs to 16 residues. The V gene end was trimmed by 7 bases and the J gene end by 1 base; junction bases not matched to a gene: 9. From germline, CDR1 is KGHDR and CDR2 SFDVKD. The CDR3 region is CATSPQGGRSYNEQFF. DNA of the CDR3: TGTGCCACCAGCCCGCAGGGCGGGAGATCCTACAATGAGCAGTTCTTC.

Only a few counts were recorded for this clonotype. J is TRBJ2-5 and V is TRBV7-9, with D uncertain. The CDR3 sequence is 14 residues long. The V end was cut by 5 bases, the J end by 0 bases, with 10 bases between. The V gene's germline CDR1 is SEHNR and CDR2 FQNEAQ (reference sequence). CDR3 sequence reads: CASSPYRDQETQYF. Here the CDR3 DNA reads TGTGCCAGCAGCCCATACAGAGACCAAGAGACCCAGTACTTC.

This clonotype was seen only a few times. This chain uses TRBV5-1 with TRBJ2-3; no firm D call. Germline V gene data show CDR1 as SGHRS and CDR2 as YFSETQ. The V end lost 4 bases, the J end lost 0 bases, and 6 bases lay between the germline ends. CDR3 length equals 13 residues. The CDR3 nucleotides read TGCGCCAGCAGCCCCCTTAGCACAGATACGCAGTATTTT. This encodes CASSPLSTDTQYF.

This clonotype has more than one count but fewer than ten. The DNA of the CDR3 is TGTGCCAGCAGCTTAGCCGGTCAATCCCTCTACAATGAGCAGTTCTTC. This sequence encodes CASSLAGQSLYNEQFF. This chain links TRBV7-2 with TRBJ2-1; D unresolved. V was cut by 0 bases and J by 3 bases, with 12 bases left in between. This CDR3 has 16 amino acids. Germline CDR1 reads SGHTA; CDR2 reads FQGNSA.

This clonotype showed up just a few times. The gene calls are TRBV28 and TRBJ2-4; D is perhaps TRBD2 (6 bases). The CDR3 covers 16 residues. Between the trimmed V and J ends, which lost 7 bases and 3 bases, there was a span of 19 bases. Germline lookup yields CDR1 MDHEN and CDR2 SYDVKM. In DNA form, the CDR3 reads TGTGCCAGCACCCCCCGCGGGGCTGTGGTCAAAAACATTCAGTACTTC. This gives the protein CASTPRGAVVKNIQYF. Full variable domain (missing parts from reference TRBV28 and TRBJ2-4): DVKVTQSSRYLVKRTGEKVFLECVQDMDHENMFWYRQDPGLGLRLIYFSYDVKMKEKGDIPEGYSVSREKKERFSLILESASTNQTSMYLCASTPRGAVVKNIQYFGAGTRLSVL.

The rearrangement links TRBV6-2 or TRBV6-3 to TRBJ1-1; D ambiguous. Trimming pared 6 bases from V and 11 bases from J, leaving 13 bases between. This CDR3 is built from 11 residues. Germline V CDR1 and CDR2: MNHEY, SVGEGT. The CDR3 DNA follows: TGTGCCAGCAGCGACTCCCGGCGGGCTTTCTTT. Translated: CASSDSRRAFF.

The J gene is TRBJ2-7, the V gene TRBV7-2; 8 bases are a match to TRBD2. With V trimmed by 5 bases and J by 3 bases, 9 bases remained unmatched. Per germline, CDR1 SGHTA and CDR2 FQGNSA. The CDR3 has 15 amino acids. As DNA, the CDR3 is TGTGCCAGCAGCCATGGACTAGCAAGTTACTACGAGCAGTACTTC. Translation: CASSHGLASYYEQYF. The whole variable domain, filled in from reference TRBV7-2 and TRBJ2-7, reads GAGVSQSPSNKVTEKGKDVELRCDPISGHTALYWYRQSLGQGLEFLIYFQGNSAPDKSGLPSDRFSAERTGGSVSTLTIQRTQQEDSAVYLCASSHGLASYYEQYFGPGTRLTVT.

This chain uses TRBV19 with TRBJ2-1; D possibly uses TRBD1 or TRBD2 (5 bases each). Trimming took 3 bases from V and 2 from J, leaving 11 bases between them. The CDR3 sequence is 15 residues long. Germline V lookup: CDR1 LNHDA, CDR2 SQIVND (reference sequence). The CDR3 sequence: CASSIGWDPYNEQFF. DNA for the CDR3: TGTGCCAGTAGTATTGGATGGGACCCCTACAATGAGCAGTTCTTC.

This clonotype has ten or more counts. The chain couples TRBV7-8 to TRBJ2-1; 9 positions match TRBD1. The germline gives CDR1 SGHVS, CDR2 FQNEAQ. V gave up 4 bases and J gave up 2 bases; unmatched junction bases: 9. The CDR3 runs to 17 residues. CDR3 region: CASSSAPGQGTYNEQFF. The CDR3 region has the DNA TGTGCCAGCAGCTCAGCCCCGGGACAGGGAACCTACAATGAGCAGTTCTTC. The full variable domain, in which reference TRBV7-8 and TRBJ2-1 provide the parts outside the CDR3, is GAGVSQSPRYKVAKRGQDVALRCDPISGHVSLFWYQQALGQGPEFLTYFQNEAQLDKSGLPSDRFFAERPEGSVSTLKIQRTQQEDSAVYLCASSSAPGQGTYNEQFFGPGTRLTVL.

Ten or more counts support this clonotype. V gene TRBV7-2 combines with J gene TRBJ2-1; 8 nucleotides agree with TRBD1. CDR3 length: 15 residues. Germline assignment: CDR1 SGHTA and CDR2 FQGNSA. J gave up 4 bases and V 4 bases, and 6 bases lay outside the gene matches. CDR3 amino acids: CASSYRQGKYNEQFF. CDR3 nucleotides: TGTGCCAGCAGCTACCGACAGGGGAAATACAATGAGCAGTTCTTC.

The gene calls are TRBV9 and TRBJ2-3; maybe TRBD1 (6 bases). Germline values: CDR1 SGDLS, CDR2 YYNGEE. This CDR3 spans 13 amino acids. Trimming took off 4 bases at V and 5 bases at J, with 11 bases between the two ends. The CDR3 loop reads CASSLTGRDTQYF. The CDR3 DNA reads as TGTGCCAGCAGCTTAACAGGGCGAGATACGCAGTATTTT.

The table lists this clonotype with a few counts. The chain recombines TRBV5-6 with TRBJ1-1; D is ambiguous. This CDR3 is built from 15 residues. Germline values: CDR1 SGHDT, CDR2 YYEEEE. Trimming removed 1 base at V and 3 bases at J, with 13 bases between. Written as DNA, the CDR3 is TGTGCCAGCAGCTTGCGGATACTTGGGGACACTGAAGCTTTCTTT. It specifies CASSLRILGDTEAFF.

This clonotype was found a few times. This chain's CDR3 is CASSFDGDGNQPQHF. CDR3 DNA: TGTGCCAGCAGTTTTGACGGCGATGGCAATCAGCCCCAGCATTTT. The chain uses TRBV12-3 or TRBV12-4 and TRBJ1-5, with D unresolved. V was clipped by 3 bases and J by 2 bases, with 11 bases between them. The CDR3 runs 15 residues.

The J gene is TRBJ2-3, the V gene TRBV7-2; no clear D. V gave up 2 bases and J gave up 6 bases, with 6 bases separating them. Germline V gene lookup returns CDR1 SGHTA and CDR2 FQGNSA. The CDR3 is made up of 12 amino acids. CDR3 region: CASSLYIDTQYF. The CDR3 nucleotides are TGTGCCAGCAGCTTATACATCGATACGCAGTATTTT.

The chain recombines TRBV12-3 or TRBV12-4 with TRBJ2-6; 7 nucleotides match TRBD1. V lost 6 bases to trimming and J lost 1 base; unmatched junction nucleotides: 9. The CDR3 is 17 amino acids. This CDR3 reads CASRFRQGRSGANVLTF. The CDR3 nucleotides are TGTGCCAGCAGGTTTAGACAGGGAAGGTCTGGGGCCAACGTCCTGACTTTC.

This clonotype occurred many times. V and J are TRBV28 and TRBJ2-5, with 12 nucleotides matching TRBD2. There are 17 residues in the CDR3. Germline V gives CDR1 MDHEN, CDR2 SYDVKM. The J segment lost 4 bases and the V segment lost 7 bases, leaving 13 bases of the junction unmatched. CDR3 residues: CASTGLAGSVYGETQYF. The CDR3 DNA is TGTGCCAGCACCGGACTAGCGGGATCGGTATACGGAGAGACCCAGTACTTC.

The chain carries TRBV6-2 or TRBV6-3 and TRBJ2-7; TRBD2 aligns across 13 bases. This CDR3 has 16 amino acids. Trimming took 6 bases from V and 4 from J; bases not matched to a gene: 9. The germline CDR1 and CDR2 sequences are MNHEY and SVGEGT. This CDR3 is CASSRPTGLAGYEQYF. The CDR3 DNA is TGTGCCAGCAGCCGGCCGACGGGACTAGCGGGATACGAGCAGTACTTC.

This clonotype was counted between two and nine times. The V call is TRBV7-7, the J call TRBJ2-5; D unresolved. Trimming shortened V by 0 bases and J by 4 bases, and 6 bases separated the two germline ends. The CDR3 extends over 13 amino acids. Germline CDR1 and CDR2: SSHAT and FNYEAQ (reference sequence). The CDR3 DNA reads as TGTGCCAGCAGCTTAGCCCTGCCAGAGACCCAGTACTTC. Residues: CASSLALPETQYF.

This chain connects TRBV15 to TRBJ1-2; D call uncertain. Trimming took 0 bases from V and 0 from J, leaving 17 bases between them. In germline, CDR1 is LNHNV, CDR2 YYDKDF (reference sequence). The CDR3 is made up of 18 amino acids. The DNA for the CDR3 is TGTGCCACCAGCAGAGATCGCCTATCCCTAGCTGCTAACTATGGCTACACCTTC. As protein: CATSRDRLSLAANYGYTF.

This sequence joins TRBV20-1 and TRBJ2-1; 11 nucleotides match TRBD1. V was pared by 3 bases and J by 8 bases, with 24 bases of the junction left unmatched. CDR1 and CDR2 (germline): DFQATT, SNEGSKA (reference sequence). CDR3 length: 20 amino acids. The CDR3: CSARIPGQGVWREGGHEQFF. CDR3 sequence (DNA): TGCAGTGCTAGGATACCGGGACAGGGGGTTTGGCGGGAGGGCGGTCATGAGCAGTTCTTC.

This clonotype was counted between two and nine times. This chain links TRBV5-4 with TRBJ1-4; 10 bases line up with TRBD1. CDR3 length: 15 residues. Looked up from germline, CDR1 is SGHNT and CDR2 is YYREEE (reference sequence). Trimming cost V 3 bases and J 8 bases; bases outside gene matches: 7. The CDR3 loop is CASSWGTGEFEKLFF. CDR3 coding DNA: TGTGCCAGCAGCTGGGGGACAGGGGAGTTCGAAAAACTGTTTTTT.

The rearrangement links TRBV24-1 to TRBJ2-2, with 10 bases matching TRBD1. CDR3 size: 13 residues. CDR1 and CDR2 from the germline V gene are KGHDR and SFDVKD. With 4 bases clipped from V and 14 bases from J, the junction kept 6 bases outside the gene matches. The CDR3 DNA sequence: TGTGCCACCAGTGACGCCGGGACAGGGGCACTGTTTTTT. Its protein is CATSDAGTGALFF.

The chain has TRBV7-9 and TRBJ2-5; D gene ambiguous. V was pared by 10 bases and J by 5 bases, with 17 bases between. This CDR3 contains 13 residues. Germline V CDR1 and CDR2: SEHNR, FQNEAQ (reference sequence). The CDR3 region has the DNA TGTGCCACCAAGGACGGTTCACGGGAGACCCAGTACTTC. Its protein is CATKDGSRETQYF. Complete variable domain (other parts from reference TRBV7-9 and TRBJ2-5): DTGVSQNPRHKITKRGQNVTFRCDPISEHNRLYWYRQTLGQGPEFLTYFQNEAQLEKSRLLSDRFSAERPKGSFSTLEIQRTEQGDSAMYLCATKDGSRETQYFGPGTRLLVL.

The chain recombines TRBV30 with TRBJ1-1; D remains ambiguous. The germline V gene encodes CDR1 GTSNPN and CDR2 SVGIG (reference sequence). The CDR3 sequence is 12 residues long. Trimming took 3 bases from V and 4 from J, leaving 9 bases between them. The chain's CDR3 is CAWSPPRTEAFF. The CDR3 nucleotides are TGTGCCTGGAGCCCACCCCGCACTGAAGCTTTCTTT.

The CDR3 region has the DNA TGCAGTGCTAGAGATCTAGGGGCGGGAGTTTGGATCAATGAGCAGTTCTTC. Its translation: CSARDLGAGVWINEQFF. The rearrangement links TRBV20-1 to TRBJ2-1; TRBD2 matches 7 bases. CDR1 is DFQATT, CDR2 SNEGSKA, per germline (reference sequence). The J segment lost 6 bases and the V segment lost 0 bases, leaving 14 bases of the junction unmatched. The CDR3 has 17 residues.

The genes are TRBV7-2 and TRBJ2-1; D is possibly TRBD1 or TRBD2 (5 bases each). This CDR3 contains 14 residues. Trimming removed 3 bases at V and 4 bases at J, with 10 bases between. Germline V CDR1 and CDR2: SGHTA, FQGNSA. The CDR3 nucleotides read TGTGCCAGCAGCTTGGGGGACGGGTACAATGAGCAGTTCTTC. Amino acids: CASSLGDGYNEQFF.

The chain is built from TRBV19 and TRBJ1-5; 7 nucleotides match TRBD1. The CDR3 totals 14 residues. The junction had 7 bases not matched to a gene; V was cut back by 9 bases and J by 2 bases. In germline, CDR1 is LNHDA, CDR2 SQIVND (reference sequence). This chain's CDR3 is CASRQGNRNQPQHF. The CDR3 DNA is TGTGCCAGCAGACAGGGTAATCGCAATCAGCCCCAGCATTTT.